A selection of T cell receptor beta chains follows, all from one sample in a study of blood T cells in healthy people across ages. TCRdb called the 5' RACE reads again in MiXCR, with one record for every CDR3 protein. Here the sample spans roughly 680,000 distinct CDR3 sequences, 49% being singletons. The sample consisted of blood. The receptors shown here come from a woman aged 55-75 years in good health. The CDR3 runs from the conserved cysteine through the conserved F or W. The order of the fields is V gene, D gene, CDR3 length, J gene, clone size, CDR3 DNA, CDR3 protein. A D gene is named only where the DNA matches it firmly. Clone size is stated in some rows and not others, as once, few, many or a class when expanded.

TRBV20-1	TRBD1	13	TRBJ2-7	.	TGCAGTGCTCCACAAACAGGGGCCTACGAGCAGTACTTC	CSAPQTGAYEQYF
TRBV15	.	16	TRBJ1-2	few	TGTGCCACCAGCAAGGTCTTAGGGATGGAGGGGTCTGGCTACACCTTC	CATSKVLGMEGSGYTF
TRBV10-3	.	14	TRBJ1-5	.	TGTGCCATCAGTGACGGGCAGGGCAATCAGCCCCAGCATTTT	CAISDGQGNQPQHF
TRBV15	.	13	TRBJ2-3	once	TGTGCCGCCAGCAACCATGGCACAGATACGCAGTATTTT	CAASNHGTDTQYF
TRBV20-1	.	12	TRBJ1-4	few	TGCAGTGCTAGAGATGGGCGTGAAAAACTGTTTTTT	CSARDGREKLFF
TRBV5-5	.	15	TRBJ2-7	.	TGTGCCAGCAGCTGGGCCCCAGGGTATCCCTACGAGCAGTACTTC	CASSWAPGYPYEQYF
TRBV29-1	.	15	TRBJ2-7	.	TGCAGCGCTGGGGGGCGGGAAGGGTGGTCCTACGAGCAGTACTTC	CSAGGREGWSYEQYF
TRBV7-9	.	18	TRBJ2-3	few	TGTGCCAGCAGCCTGGAGGGTACGCCGGGGGATGGCACAGATACGCAGTATTTT	CASSLEGTPGDGTDTQYF
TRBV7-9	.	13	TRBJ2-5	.	TGTGCCAGCAGCTACGCCGGGCAAGAGACCCAGTACTTC	CASSYAGQETQYF
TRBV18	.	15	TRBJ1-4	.	TGTGCCAGCTCACCACCCGGCGGATTTAATGAAAAACTGTTTTTT	CASSPPGGFNEKLFF
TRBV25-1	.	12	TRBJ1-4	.	TGTGCCAGCATTGACATTAGTGAAAAACTGTTTTTT	CASIDISEKLFF
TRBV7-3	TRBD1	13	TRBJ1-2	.	TGTGCCAGCAGCTTAGAGGGGGCGAATGGCTACACCTTC	CASSLEGANGYTF
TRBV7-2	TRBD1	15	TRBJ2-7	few	TGTGCCAGCAGCTTAGTTGTGGACAGGGGTTACGAGCAGTACTTC	CASSLVVDRGYEQYF
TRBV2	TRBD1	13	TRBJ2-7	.	TGTGCCAGCGGGGGACAGGGAGCCTACGAGCAGTACTTC	CASGGQGAYEQYF
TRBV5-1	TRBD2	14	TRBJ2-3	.	TGCGCCAGCACCCGGACTAGCCTTGGGGATACGCAGTATTTT	CASTRTSLGDTQYF
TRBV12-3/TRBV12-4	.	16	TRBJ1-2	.	TGTGCCAGCAGTTTGCAGGCAGCCTCGCGGAACTATGGCTACACCTTC	CASSLQAASRNYGYTF
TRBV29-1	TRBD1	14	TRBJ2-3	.	TGCAGCGTGCAGGGGGCGTCCGGTACGGATACGCAGTATTTT	CSVQGASGTDTQYF
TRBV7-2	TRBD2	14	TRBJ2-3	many	TGTGCCAGCAGCGCAGGCAGCGGGAGAAATACGCAGTATTTT	CASSAGSGRNTQYF
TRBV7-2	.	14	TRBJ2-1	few	TGTGCCAGTGCGAGGGAGAGCTCCTACAATGAGCAGTTCTTC	CASARESSYNEQFF
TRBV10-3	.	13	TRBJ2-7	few	TGTGCCATCAGTGAGTGGACAGCCTACGAGCAGTACTTC	CAISEWTAYEQYF
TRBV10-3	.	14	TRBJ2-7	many	TGTGCCATCAGTGAGGCTAGGGAGTCCTACGAGCAGTACTTC	CAISEARESYEQYF
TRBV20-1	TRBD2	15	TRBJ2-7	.	TGCAGTGCTAGACGGACTAGCGGGAGATCCTACGAGCAGTACTTC	CSARRTSGRSYEQYF
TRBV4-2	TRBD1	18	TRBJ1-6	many	TGTGCCAGCAGCCAAGATCCGTACACAGGGGGGAGCGGTTCACCCCTCCACTTT	CASSQDPYTGGSGSPLHF
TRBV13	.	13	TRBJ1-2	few	TGTGCCAGCAGCCCTTACACTAAGGGTGGCTACACCTTC	CASSPYTKGGYTF
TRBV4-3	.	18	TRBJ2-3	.	TGCGCCAGCAGCCAAGGGCGCCTCGGGGATCTTAGCACAGATACGCAGTATTTT	CASSQGRLGDLSTDTQYF
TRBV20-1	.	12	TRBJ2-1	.	TGCAGTGCTAGTCACAACGGCAATGAGCAGTTCTTC	CSASHNGNEQFF
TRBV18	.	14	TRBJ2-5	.	TGTGCCAGCTCAGTCGGTCTGGAACAAGAGACCCAGTACTTC	CASSVGLEQETQYF
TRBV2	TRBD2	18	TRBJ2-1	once	TGTGCCAGCAGCTTCCTAAGCGGGAGGGCCGGGGGTGGTAATGAGCAGTTCTTC	CASSFLSGRAGGGNEQFF
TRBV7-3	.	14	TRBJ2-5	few	TGTGCCAGCAGCTCTACCGGACAGAGGGAGACCCAGTACTTC	CASSSTGQRETQYF
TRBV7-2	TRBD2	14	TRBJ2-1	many	TGTGCCAGCAGTTTAGCGGGAGGAAGCAATGAGCAGTTCTTC	CASSLAGGSNEQFF
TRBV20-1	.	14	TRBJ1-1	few	TGCAGTGCCCGAGAAGGACGGGCGAACACTGAAGCTTTCTTT	CSAREGRANTEAFF
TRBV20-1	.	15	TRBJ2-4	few	TGCAGTGCCCTCGGACTCAATAAGGGGATAAACATTCAGTACTTC	CSALGLNKGINIQYF
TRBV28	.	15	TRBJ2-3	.	TGTGCCAGCAGTTTTGGGGGAGGCCCCACAGATACGCAGTATTTT	CASSFGGGPTDTQYF
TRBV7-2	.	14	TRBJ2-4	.	TGTGCCAGCAGCTTAGGATATGGGGGTCACATTCAGTACTTC	CASSLGYGGHIQYF
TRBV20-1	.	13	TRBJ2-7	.	TGCAGTGCTAGGAGGGGTAGAGAGGCCGAGCAGTACTTC	CSARRGREAEQYF
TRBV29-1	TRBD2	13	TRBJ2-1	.	TGCAGCGCCGGGGGGGTTGTGGTCAATGAGCAGTTCTTC	CSAGGVVVNEQFF
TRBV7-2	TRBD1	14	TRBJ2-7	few	TGTGCCAGCAGCGAAGACAGGGTCTCCTACGAGCAGTACTTC	CASSEDRVSYEQYF
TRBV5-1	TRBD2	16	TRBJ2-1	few	TGCGCCAGCAGCCGGCAATCTAGCGGAGTTTACAATGAGCAGTTCTTC	CASSRQSSGVYNEQFF
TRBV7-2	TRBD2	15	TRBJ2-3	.	TGTGCCAGCAGCCCTCAGGGAGGGCTTGGAGATACGCAGTATTTT	CASSPQGGLGDTQYF